This T cell receptor (beta chain) emerged from a study of blood T cell repertoires in COVID-19 (dated by TCRdb to 2018 to 2021). Background on the whole study: Collaborator samples came from the United States, Italy and Spain and covered acute and convalescent phases of COVID-19. Samples came from the ongoing ImmuneRACE study (first 160 participants) plus 1,254 subjects from 6 global collaborators. Where available, HLA class I and class II types were obtained from metadata supplied by the sample provider rather than from assay-based typing. The repertoires were released in a freely available public database intended as a resource for research on the immune response to SARS-CoV-2. Sample metadata almost always included a de-identified subject ID, COVID-19 status, age in years and sex. The prospective study material was composed of cDNA or gDNA derived from T cells, B-cell-depleted T cells, or PBMCs. The dataset comprised deeply sampled blood TCRbeta repertoires from subjects exposed to, actively infected with, or recovered from COVID-19. The investigation overall reported the following: Clinical and demographic metadata were provided uncurated, with the amount varying by source and participant.

Whole blood was collected in K2EDTA tubes by collaborating institutions according to the institutions' own protocols. For TCRbeta analysis, collaborators shipped samples in one of three forms: frozen whole blood, isolated PBMCs, or DNA extracted from either of those sample types. In this sample, this clone turned up once. The antigen this receptor binds is unknown. No base quality values were provided; no much bigger clone lies one nucleotide off. From the cysteine through the phenylalanine, the CDR3 covers 15 amino acids. The retained sequence is limited to the CDR3, 45 bases, with the frame set at the first base. V loses 4 bases of germline sequence and J loses 4 bases, and the interval between the two ends is 14 bases. The germline V gene (reference sequence) specifies SGHKS as CDR1 and YYEKEE as CDR2. TCRbeta CDR3 regions were amplified from genomic DNA using the immunoSEQ Assay, a bias-controlled multiplex PCR. As for the original processing: Within the assay, amplification of reference gene primers was used to estimate how many nucleated cells each sample contained. Sequence reads were collapsed and filtered to measure the absolute abundance of every unique TCRbeta CDR3 rearrangement. For each sample, productive Simpson clonality was calculated as the square root of Simpson's diversity index over productive rearrangements. This immuneACCESS table, as held by TCRdb, lists in-frame sequences with V and J called but not all clones. Of the missing ones, under half trace to an unresolved V gene in checked studies; the others have no known cause. The V and J calls and clone size are taken from that table; D and trimming were inferred from the DNA. The sample table records 100,000 to 150,000 clones; 70% to 90% of these occur just once. Approximately 1% of the sample is taken by the ten largest.

This clonotype was sampled from a woman older than 75 with acute or convalescent COVID-19. Sequences were obtained from peripheral blood. The chain links TRBV5-5 with TRBJ2-2; the D gene assignment is ambiguous. The CDR3 amino acid sequence is: CASSRIQLSTGELFF. In nucleotides, the sequence is TGTGCCAGCAGCCGTATCCAACTGAGCACCGGGGAGCTGTTTTTT.